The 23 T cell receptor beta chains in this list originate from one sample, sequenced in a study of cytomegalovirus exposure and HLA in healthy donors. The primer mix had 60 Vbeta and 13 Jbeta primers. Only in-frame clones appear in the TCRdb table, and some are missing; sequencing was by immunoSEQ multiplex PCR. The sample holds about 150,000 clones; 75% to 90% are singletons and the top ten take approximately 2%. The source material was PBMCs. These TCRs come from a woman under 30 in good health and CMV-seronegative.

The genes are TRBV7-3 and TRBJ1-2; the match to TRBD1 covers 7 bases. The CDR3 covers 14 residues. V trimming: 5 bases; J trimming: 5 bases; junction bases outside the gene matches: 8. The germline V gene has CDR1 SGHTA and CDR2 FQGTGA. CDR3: CASSPIGQAYGYTF. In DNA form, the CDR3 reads TGTGCCAGCAGCCCGATAGGACAGGCTTATGGCTACACCTTC.

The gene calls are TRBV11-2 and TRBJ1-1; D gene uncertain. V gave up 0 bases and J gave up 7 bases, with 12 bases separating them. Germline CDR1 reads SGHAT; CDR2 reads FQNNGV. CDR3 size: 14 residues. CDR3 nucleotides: TGTGCCAGCAGCTTAGATTTAGTTGGACTTGAAGCTTTCTTT. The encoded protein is CASSLDLVGLEAFF.

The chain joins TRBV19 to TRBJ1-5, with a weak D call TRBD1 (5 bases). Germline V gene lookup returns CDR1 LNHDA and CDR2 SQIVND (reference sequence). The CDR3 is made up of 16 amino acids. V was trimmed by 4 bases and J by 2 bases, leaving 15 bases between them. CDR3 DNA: TGTGCCAGTAGTAACTCCGTGGGGCCTCGCAATCAGCCCCAGCATTTT. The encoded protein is CASSNSVGPRNQPQHF.

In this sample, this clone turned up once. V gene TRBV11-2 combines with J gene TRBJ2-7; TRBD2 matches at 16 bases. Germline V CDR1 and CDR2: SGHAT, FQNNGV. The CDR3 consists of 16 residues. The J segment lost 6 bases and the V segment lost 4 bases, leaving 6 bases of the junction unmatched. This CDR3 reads CASSSGLAGGGGEQYF. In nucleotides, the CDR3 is TGTGCCAGCAGCTCGGGACTAGCGGGAGGGGGCGGCGAGCAGTACTTC.

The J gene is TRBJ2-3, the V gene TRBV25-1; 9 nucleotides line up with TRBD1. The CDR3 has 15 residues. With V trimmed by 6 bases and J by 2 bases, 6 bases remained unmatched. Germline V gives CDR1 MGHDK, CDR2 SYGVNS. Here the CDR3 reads CASSGDRVITDTQYF. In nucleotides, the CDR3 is TGTGCCAGCAGCGGGGACAGGGTGATCACAGATACGCAGTATTTT.

DNA for the CDR3: TGTGCCAGCAGTTACCTAGCGGGGGTTAGGGCCAACGTCCTGACTTTC. Translating gives CASSYLAGVRANVLTF. This chain joins TRBV6-5 and TRBJ2-6, with 10 bases lining up with TRBD2. Germline lookup yields CDR1 MNHEY and CDR2 SVGAGI. The CDR3 runs to 16 residues. With 2 bases clipped from V and 5 bases from J, the junction kept 3 bases outside the gene matches.

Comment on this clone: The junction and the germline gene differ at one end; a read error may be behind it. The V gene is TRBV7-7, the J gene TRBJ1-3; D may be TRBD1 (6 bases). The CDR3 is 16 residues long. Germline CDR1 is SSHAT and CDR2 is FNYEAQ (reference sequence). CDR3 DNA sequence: TGTGCTAGCAGCGAGGGACATCCCTACTCTGGAAACACCATATATTTT. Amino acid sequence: CASSEGHPYSGNTIYF.

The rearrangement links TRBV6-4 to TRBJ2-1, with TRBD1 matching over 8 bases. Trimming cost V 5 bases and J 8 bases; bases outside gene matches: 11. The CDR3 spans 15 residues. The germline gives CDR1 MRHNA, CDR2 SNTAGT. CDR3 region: CASSPGTGDVDEQFF. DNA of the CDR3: TGTGCCAGCAGTCCTGGGACAGGCGACGTAGATGAGCAGTTCTTC.

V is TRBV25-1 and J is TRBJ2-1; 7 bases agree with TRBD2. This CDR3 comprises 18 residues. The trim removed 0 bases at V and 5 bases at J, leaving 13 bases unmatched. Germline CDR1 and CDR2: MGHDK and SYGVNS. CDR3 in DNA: TGTGCCAGCAGTGAATACCCCCGAACTAGCGTCCTCAACAATGAGCAGTTCTTC. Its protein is CASSEYPRTSVLNNEQFF.

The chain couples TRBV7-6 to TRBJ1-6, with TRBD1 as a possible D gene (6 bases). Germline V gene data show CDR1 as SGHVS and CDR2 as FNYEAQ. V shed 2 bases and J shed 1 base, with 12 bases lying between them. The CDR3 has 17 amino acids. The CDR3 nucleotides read TGTGCCAGCAGCTTACGGGCAGGGGCATCCTATAATTCACCCCTCCACTTT. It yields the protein CASSLRAGASYNSPLHF.

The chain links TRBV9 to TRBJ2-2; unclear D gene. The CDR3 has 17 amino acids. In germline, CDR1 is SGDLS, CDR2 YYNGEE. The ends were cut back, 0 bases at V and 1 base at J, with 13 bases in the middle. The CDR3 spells CASSVEGAGWNTGELFF. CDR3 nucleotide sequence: TGTGCCAGCAGCGTAGAAGGAGCCGGGTGGAACACCGGGGAGCTGTTTTTT.

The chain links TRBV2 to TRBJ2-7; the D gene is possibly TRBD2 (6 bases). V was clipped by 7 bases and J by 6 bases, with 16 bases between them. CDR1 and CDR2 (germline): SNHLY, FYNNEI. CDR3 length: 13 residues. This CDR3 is CASTTSRIGEQYF. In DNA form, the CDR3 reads TGTGCCAGCACTACTAGCAGAATCGGCGAGCAGTACTTC.

The CDR3 nucleotides read TGTGCCAGCAGATGGACAGGGGGCAGGGGCTACACCTTC. This sequence encodes CASRWTGGRGYTF. The chain has TRBV6-6 and TRBJ1-2; 11 bases match TRBD1. The CDR3 is made up of 13 amino acids. V was pared by 6 bases and J by 8 bases, with 5 bases of the junction left unmatched. Germline assignment: CDR1 MNHNY and CDR2 SVGAGI (reference sequence).

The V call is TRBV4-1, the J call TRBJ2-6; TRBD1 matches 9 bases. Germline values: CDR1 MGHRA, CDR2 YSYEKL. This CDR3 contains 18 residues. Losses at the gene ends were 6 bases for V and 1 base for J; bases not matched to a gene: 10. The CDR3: CASRHPGQGLSGANVLTF. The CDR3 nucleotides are TGCGCCAGCAGACATCCGGGACAGGGTTTATCTGGGGCCAACGTCCTGACTTTC.

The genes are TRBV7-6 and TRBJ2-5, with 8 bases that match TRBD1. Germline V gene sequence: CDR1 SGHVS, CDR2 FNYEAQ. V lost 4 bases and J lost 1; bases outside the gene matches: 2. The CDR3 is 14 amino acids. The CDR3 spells CASSSGTGQETQYF. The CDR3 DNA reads TGTGCCAGCAGCTCAGGGACAGGCCAAGAGACCCAGTACTTC.

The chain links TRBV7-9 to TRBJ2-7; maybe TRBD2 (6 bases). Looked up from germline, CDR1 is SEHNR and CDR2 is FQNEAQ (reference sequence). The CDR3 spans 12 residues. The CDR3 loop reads CAGRGSSYEQYF. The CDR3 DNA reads TGTGCTGGCCGGGGGAGCTCCTACGAGCAGTACTTC.

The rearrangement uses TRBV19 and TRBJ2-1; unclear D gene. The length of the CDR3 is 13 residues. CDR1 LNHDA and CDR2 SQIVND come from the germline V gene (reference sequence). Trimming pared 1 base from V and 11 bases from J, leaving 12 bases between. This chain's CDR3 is CASSIVISDQQFF. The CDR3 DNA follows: TGTGCCAGTAGTATAGTAATAAGCGACCAGCAGTTCTTC.

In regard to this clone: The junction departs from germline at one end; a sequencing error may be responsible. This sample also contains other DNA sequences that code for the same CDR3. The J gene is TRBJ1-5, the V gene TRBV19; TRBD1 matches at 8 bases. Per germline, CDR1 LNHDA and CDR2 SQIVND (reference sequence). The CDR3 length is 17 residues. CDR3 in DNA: TGTGCCAGTAGTTGGACAGGGAGAGGGCTAGCAAATCAGCCTCAGCATTTT. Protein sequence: CASSWTGRGLANQPQHF.

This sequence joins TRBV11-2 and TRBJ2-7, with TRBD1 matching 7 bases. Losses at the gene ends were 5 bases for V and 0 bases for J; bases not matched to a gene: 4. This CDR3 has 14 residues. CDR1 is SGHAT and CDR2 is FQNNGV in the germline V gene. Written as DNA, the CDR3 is TGTGCCAGCAGCCAGCGGACAGGCTCCTACGAGCAGTACTTC. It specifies CASSQRTGSYEQYF.

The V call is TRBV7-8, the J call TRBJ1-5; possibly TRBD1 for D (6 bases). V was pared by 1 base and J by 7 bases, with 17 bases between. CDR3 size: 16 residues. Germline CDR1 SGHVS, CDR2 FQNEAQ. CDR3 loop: CASSLEAGGIGQPQHF. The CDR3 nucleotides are TGTGCCAGCAGCTTAGAAGCTGGGGGCATCGGACAGCCCCAGCATTTT.

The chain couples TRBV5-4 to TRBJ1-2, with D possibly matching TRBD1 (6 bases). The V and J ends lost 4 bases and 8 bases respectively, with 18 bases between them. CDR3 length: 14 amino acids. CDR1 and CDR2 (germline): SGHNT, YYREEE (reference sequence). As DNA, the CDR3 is TGTGCCAGCAGCGTCGGGGGGGGGCCGGGCGGCTACACCTTC. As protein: CASSVGGGPGGYTF.

CDR3 protein: CASNSMWGGQETQYF. The CDR3 DNA follows: TGTGCCAGCAACTCGATGTGGGGAGGTCAAGAGACCCAGTACTTC. V and J are TRBV11-2 and TRBJ2-5, with D perhaps matching TRBD2 (6 bases). Per germline, CDR1 SGHAT and CDR2 FQNNGV. The CDR3 sequence is 15 residues long. Trimming shortened V by 7 bases and J by 2 bases, and 17 bases separated the two germline ends.

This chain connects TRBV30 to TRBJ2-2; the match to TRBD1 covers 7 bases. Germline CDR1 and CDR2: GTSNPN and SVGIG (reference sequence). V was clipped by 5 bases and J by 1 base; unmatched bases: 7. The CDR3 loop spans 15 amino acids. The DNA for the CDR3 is TGTGCCTGGTGGGCCGGGACAGAGAACACCGGGGAGCTGTTTTTT. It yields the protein CAWWAGTENTGELFF.